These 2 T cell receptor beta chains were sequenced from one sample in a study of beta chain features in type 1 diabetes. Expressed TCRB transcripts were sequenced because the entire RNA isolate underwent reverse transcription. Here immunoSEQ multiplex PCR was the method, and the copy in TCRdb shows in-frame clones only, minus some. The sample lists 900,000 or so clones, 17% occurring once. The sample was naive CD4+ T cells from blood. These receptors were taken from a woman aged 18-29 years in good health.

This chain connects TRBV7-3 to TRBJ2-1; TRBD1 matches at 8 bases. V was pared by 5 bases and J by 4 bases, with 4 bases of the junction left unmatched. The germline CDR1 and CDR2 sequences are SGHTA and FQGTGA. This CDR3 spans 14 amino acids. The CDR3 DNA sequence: TGTGCCAGCAGCCCGGGGACAGGATACAATGAGCAGTTCTTC. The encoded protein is CASSPGTGYNEQFF.

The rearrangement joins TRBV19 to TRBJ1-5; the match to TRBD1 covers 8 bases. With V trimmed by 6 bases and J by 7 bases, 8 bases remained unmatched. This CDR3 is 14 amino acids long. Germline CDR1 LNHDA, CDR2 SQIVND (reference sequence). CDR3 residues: CASRTTGARQPQHF. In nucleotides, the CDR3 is TGTGCCAGTAGAACGACAGGGGCACGGCAGCCCCAGCATTTT.